This paragraph covers one T cell receptor (beta chain) sequence. The target antigen is unknown. This sample stems from a study of cytomegalovirus exposure and HLA in healthy donors. Overall study findings and caveats: In a later analysis, TCR beta V- and J-gene trimming was associated with a missense DCLRE1C variant. The investigators catalogued about 170 TCR beta chains as cytomegalovirus-associated.

CDR1 and CDR2 (germline): SGHRS, YFSETQ. Trimming took 2 bases from V and 0 from J; bases not matched to a gene: 3. The CDR3 loop spans 16 amino acids. Primers for the PCR totalled 60 Vbeta and 13 Jbeta. Some clones are missing from TCRdb's copy, which holds only in-frame ones; the method was immunoSEQ multiplex PCR. Of about 100,000 clones in the sample, roughly three quarters were seen once. V is TRBV5-1 and J is TRBJ2-2, with TRBD1 matching 8 bases. This clonotype was sampled from a woman between 45 and 60 years old in good health and CMV-seropositive. The specimen was PBMCs. The CDR3 nucleotides read TGCGCCAGCAGCTTAGACAGGGGCGCGAACACCGGGGAGCTGTTTTTT. Its protein product is CASSLDRGANTGELFF. The whole variable domain, remainder taken from reference TRBV5-1 and TRBJ2-2, is KAGVTQTPRYLIKTRGQQVTLSCSPISGHRSVSWYQQTPGQGLQFLFEYFSETQRNKGNFPGRFSGRQFSNSRSEMNVSTLELGDSALYLCASSLDRGANTGELFFGEGSRLTVL.